The T cell receptor (beta chain) described here comes from a study of T-cell reconstitution after alpha-beta-depleted transplantation in children. Unique molecular identifiers were built into the TCRbeta library. In TCRdb, the PCR reads were re-called with MiXCR into one record per CDR3 protein. Of more than 200,000 distinct CDR3 sequences detected, under 30% appear once; the ten largest clones hold over 2.5%. A few counts support this clonotype. The origin of this receptor is a girl aged 2-10 years with Fanconi anemia, due to receive a stem cell transplant. The starting material was PBMCs, obtained before TCRalphabeta/CD19-depleted stem cell transplant.

The CDR3 protein is CASSEGDTEAFF. In DNA, the CDR3 is TGTGCCAGCAGTGAGGGGGACACTGAAGCTTTCTTT. The chain carries TRBV2 and TRBJ1-1; tentative D call: TRBD1 (5 bases). Between the trimmed V and J ends, which lost 3 bases and 3 bases, there was a span of 5 bases. The CDR3 extends over 12 amino acids. CDR1 and CDR2 (germline): SNHLY, FYNNEI.